The entry below gives a single T cell receptor (beta chain) sequence along with its context. The germline CDR1 and CDR2 sequences are SQVTM and ANQGSEA. The CDR3 runs to 13 residues. Trimming left V 2 bases short and J 5 bases short, with 12 bases between. The source of the sample is a study of shared clonotypes between healthy human individuals. The data were produced by immunoSEQ multiplex PCR, yet TCRdb's version contains in-frame clones alone and is incomplete. The repertoire consists of around 2,000,000 clones, with just under 95% occurring once and the leading ten covering less than 1.5%. Selected positively for CCR7 and CD45RO-negative, naive CD8 cells excluded terminally differentiated effector memory CD45RA+ cells.

The receptor was isolated from a man aged 18 to 35 in good health. The sequenced material came from naive CD8+ T cells sorted from blood. The chain employs TRBV29-1 and TRBJ1-1; no firm D call. In nucleotides, the CDR3 is TGCAGCGTTGAAAGACCTGTAGGAACTGAAGCTTTCTTT. Its protein product is CSVERPVGTEAFF.